These 30 T cell receptor beta chains were sequenced from one sample in a study of Ad26.COV2.S vaccination and SARS-CoV-2 variants. Measured with immunoSEQ multiplex PCR; TCRdb has only the in-frame clones, and not every one. Found here are 510,000 or so clones, around 85% of them singletons; the top ten hold more than 10%. The treatment here: around 19 received Ad26.COV2.S at low or high dose, single or two shots; roughly five received placebo; per-sample allocation not given. Samples were taken on day 63 after the first vaccine or placebo injection. The sequenced sample was peripheral blood, obtained in a trial of Ad26.COV2.S vaccine versus placebo. These receptors all stem from a person between 18 and 65 years old who received the Ad26.COV2.S COVID-19 vaccine or a placebo.

CDR3 protein: CASSLTVNTEAFF. For the CDR3, the DNA is TGTGCCAGCAGTCTGACAGTTAACACTGAAGCTTTCTTT. The chain has TRBV27 and TRBJ1-1; maybe TRBD1 (5 bases). Trimming stripped 5 bases from V and 2 bases from J, with 9 bases between. Germline V gene sequence: CDR1 MNHEY, CDR2 SMNVEV (reference sequence). This CDR3 is 13 amino acids long.

This clone is a singleton in its sample. V is TRBV5-1 and J is TRBJ2-2; 7 bases are shared with TRBD1. V shed 2 bases and J 1 base; nucleotides not matched to a gene: 5. This CDR3 is 16 amino acids long. Germline V gene sequence: CDR1 SGHRS, CDR2 YFSETQ. The CDR3 spells CASSFSGTVNTGELFF. CDR3 DNA: TGCGCCAGCAGCTTTTCCGGGACAGTGAACACCGGGGAGCTGTTTTTT.

This clone came up once. The gene calls are TRBV2 and TRBJ2-6; the match to TRBD2 covers 14 bases. The V gene's germline CDR1 is SNHLY and CDR2 FYNNEI. Germline trimming cut 6 bases from V and 2 bases from J; bases unmatched to any gene: 0. The CDR3 is 16 amino acids. The CDR3, as DNA: TGTGCCAGCAGGGGACTAGCGGGAGCTGGGGCCAACGTCCTGACTTTC. This encodes CASRGLAGAGANVLTF.

The rearrangement links TRBV13 to TRBJ2-3, with D possibly being TRBD1 or TRBD2 (6 bases each). Trimming shortened V by 2 bases and J by 0 bases, and 15 bases separated the two germline ends. Germline V lookup: CDR1 PRHDT, CDR2 FYEKMQ (reference sequence). The CDR3 runs to 17 residues. The CDR3 sequence: CASSLSRTGTSTDTQYF. In nucleotides, the CDR3 is TGTGCCAGCAGCTTATCCCGTACAGGGACTAGCACAGATACGCAGTATTTT.

The chain couples TRBV7-8 to TRBJ1-3, with D uncertain. Germline V gene lookup returns CDR1 SGHVS and CDR2 FQNEAQ. This CDR3 has 16 residues. The V end was cut by 5 bases, the J end by 0 bases, with 14 bases between. This chain's CDR3 is CASSGIVKGSGNTIYF. The CDR3 DNA reads as TGTGCCAGCAGCGGTATCGTGAAAGGCTCTGGAAACACCATATATTTT.

This clone has more than one count but fewer than ten. The chain links TRBV12-3 or TRBV12-4 to TRBJ2-1, with D possibly matching TRBD1 (6 bases). This CDR3 contains 13 residues. Trimming took 6 bases from V and 6 from J, leaving 12 bases between them. CDR3 amino acids: CASRVGAINEQFF. As DNA, the CDR3 is TGTGCCAGCAGAGTGGGGGCCATCAATGAGCAGTTCTTC.

Worth noting for this clone: This specimen includes other DNA sequences encoding the same CDR3. The chain combines TRBV9 with TRBJ2-7; the match to TRBD1 covers 10 bases. Trimming removed 0 bases from V and 2 bases from J; junction bases left unmatched: 2. Looked up from germline, CDR1 is SGDLS and CDR2 is YYNGEE. The CDR3 is 15 amino acids. The CDR3 region has the DNA TGTGCCAGCAGCGTAGGGACAGGGGGACCCTACGAGCAGTACTTC. It codes for CASSVGTGGPYEQYF.

V and J are TRBV2 and TRBJ1-1; 7 nucleotides match TRBD1. V gave up 5 bases and J gave up 3 bases; unmatched junction bases: 6. This CDR3 is 14 amino acids long. Looked up from germline, CDR1 is SNHLY and CDR2 is FYNNEI. The CDR3 reads CASSLKGAHTEAFF. In DNA form, the CDR3 reads TGTGCCAGCAGTCTTAAGGGGGCCCACACTGAAGCTTTCTTT. The full variable domain, completed using reference TRBV2 and TRBJ1-1, is EPEVTQTPSHQVTQMGQEVILRCVPISNHLYFYWYRQILGQKVEFLVSFYNNEISEKSEIFDDQFSVERPDGSNFTLKIRSTKLEDSAMYFCASSLKGAHTEAFFGQGTRLTVV.

This clone appeared a few times. The V and J genes are TRBV29-1 and TRBJ2-7; either TRBD1 or TRBD2 may supply D (6 bases each). CDR3 length: 15 amino acids. Germline V gene sequence: CDR1 SQVTM, CDR2 ANQGSEA. With 2 bases removed from V and 6 bases from J, the gap between germline ends came to 20 bases. CDR3 sequence reads: CSVETFRGGMGEQYF. The CDR3, as DNA: TGCAGCGTTGAAACCTTCAGGGGAGGTATGGGCGAGCAGTACTTC.

V gene TRBV7-3 combines with J gene TRBJ1-1; no clear D. The CDR3 is 18 residues long. Trimming left V 5 bases short and J 0 bases short, with 22 bases between. Germline assignment: CDR1 SGHTA and CDR2 FQGTGA. CDR3 sequence reads: CASSQSGSLGFMNTEAFF. The DNA for the CDR3 is TGTGCCAGCAGCCAATCCGGGAGTTTGGGCTTCATGAACACTGAAGCTTTCTTT.

V and J are TRBV6-2 or TRBV6-3 and TRBJ2-7; 7 nucleotides match TRBD1. Trimming removed 4 bases from V and 3 bases from J; junction bases left unmatched: 6. Germline V gives CDR1 MNHEY, CDR2 SVGEGT. The CDR3 totals 14 residues. Here the CDR3 reads CASSSLTGFYEQYF. In nucleotides, the CDR3 is TGTGCCAGCAGTTCCTTGACAGGGTTCTACGAGCAGTACTTC.

On this clone: The sample contains more than one DNA sequence encoding this CDR3. In nucleotides, the CDR3 is TGTGCCAGCAGTTCCAGGACTAGCGGTAGTGAGACCCAGTACTTC. Its translation is CASSSRTSGSETQYF. The chain uses TRBV27 and TRBJ2-5; TRBD2 matches at 10 bases. The junction had 7 bases not matched to a gene; V was cut back by 4 bases and J by 5 bases. CDR1 is MNHEY and CDR2 is SMNVEV in the germline V gene (reference sequence). This CDR3 has 15 amino acids.

The J gene is TRBJ1-5, the V gene TRBV30; tentative D call: TRBD1 (5 bases). V lost 0 bases, J lost 9 bases, and 21 bases lay in between. This CDR3 region has 16 residues. CDR1 GTSNPN and CDR2 SVGIG come from the germline V gene (reference sequence). The CDR3: CAWSVFSGRGMRPQHF. Written as DNA, the CDR3 is TGTGCCTGGAGTGTTTTCTCGGGACGGGGGATGCGGCCCCAGCATTTT.

The rearrangement joins TRBV5-1 to TRBJ2-1; D is undetermined. The germline V gene encodes CDR1 SGHRS and CDR2 YFSETQ. V lost 4 bases and J lost 1, with 15 bases in between. The CDR3 runs to 16 residues. CDR3 amino acids: CASSPTHGESYNEQFF. Written as DNA, the CDR3 is TGCGCCAGCAGCCCGACTCACGGAGAGTCCTACAATGAGCAGTTCTTC. The whole variable domain, remainder taken from reference TRBV5-1 and TRBJ2-1, is KAGVTQTPRYLIKTRGQQVTLSCSPISGHRSVSWYQQTPGQGLQFLFEYFSETQRNKGNFPGRFSGRQFSNSRSEMNVSTLELGDSALYLCASSPTHGESYNEQFFGPGTRLTVL.

The chain links TRBV12-3 or TRBV12-4 to TRBJ2-5; possibly TRBD1 for D (5 bases). V dropped 6 bases and J dropped 0 bases, with 8 bases sitting between them. The CDR3 covers 13 residues. The CDR3 region is CASSHRYQETQYF. The CDR3 nucleotides read TGTGCCAGCAGCCACAGGTACCAAGAGACCCAGTACTTC.

This rearrangement joins TRBV29-1 to TRBJ1-1; maybe TRBD1 (6 bases). CDR3 length: 14 amino acids. V was clipped by 2 bases and J by 0 bases, with 10 bases between them. CDR1 is SQVTM and CDR2 is ANQGSEA in the germline V gene. In nucleotides, the CDR3 is TGCAGCGTTGAAAGGACAGCCATGAACACTGAAGCTTTCTTT. Its protein product is CSVERTAMNTEAFF.

The rearrangement links TRBV28 to TRBJ1-1, with D unresolved. The CDR3 loop spans 14 amino acids. Germline lookup yields CDR1 MDHEN and CDR2 SYDVKM. The ends were cut back, 1 base at V and 7 bases at J, with 13 bases in the middle. The CDR3 region has the DNA TGTGCCAGCAGTTTATTTTCTGGCAGGCGTGAAGCTTTCTTT. It translates to CASSLFSGRREAFF.

The J gene is TRBJ1-2, the V gene TRBV15, with TRBD1 as a possible D gene (5 bases). CDR1 is LNHNV, CDR2 YYDKDF, per germline (reference sequence). Trimming stripped 3 bases from V and 6 bases from J, with 11 bases between. This CDR3 region has 13 residues. The CDR3, as DNA: TGTGCCACCAGCAGGGGGGGAGGAGATGGCTACACCTTC. The encoded protein is CATSRGGGDGYTF. The full variable domain, its missing parts supplied by reference TRBV15 and TRBJ1-2, is DAMVIQNPRYQVTQFGKPVTLSCSQTLNHNVMYWYQQKSSQAPKLLFHYYDKDFNNEADTPDNFQSRRPNTSFCFLDIRSPGLGDTAMYLCATSRGGGDGYTFGSGTRLTVV.

This rearrangement joins TRBV11-2 to TRBJ1-2; no reliable D call. The CDR3 is 13 amino acids. Germline CDR1 and CDR2: SGHAT and FQNNGV. V shed 3 bases and J shed 4 bases, with 9 bases lying between them. The DNA for the CDR3 is TGTGCCAGCAGCTTCGGCCTTACCTATGGCTACACCTTC. Encoded protein: CASSFGLTYGYTF. Full variable domain (rest looked up from reference TRBV11-2 and TRBJ1-2): EAGVAQSPRYKIIEKRQSVAFWCNPISGHATLYWYQQILGQGPKLLIQFQNNGVVDDSQLPKDRFSAERLKGVDSTLKIQPAKLEDSAVYLCASSFGLTYGYTFGSGTRLTVV.

The rearrangement joins TRBV7-2 to TRBJ1-2; D is ambiguous. The CDR3 runs to 13 residues. Germline V gene sequence: CDR1 SGHTA, CDR2 FQGNSA. V gave up 2 bases and J gave up 7 bases, with 11 bases separating them. Here the CDR3 DNA reads TGTGCCAGCAGCTTAATAGCGGGTACTGGCTACACCTTC. The encoded protein is CASSLIAGTGYTF.

The gene calls are TRBV7-9 and TRBJ2-1, with 10 nucleotides matching TRBD2. Germline values: CDR1 SEHNR, CDR2 FQNEAQ (reference sequence). Trimming removed 3 bases from V and 10 bases from J; junction bases left unmatched: 12. The CDR3 contains 16 residues. Here the CDR3 DNA reads TGTGCCAGCAGCTTCCTCGCCGGGCTAGCGGGAGAGGAGCAGTTCTTC. Its translation: CASSFLAGLAGEEQFF.

The chain carries TRBV9 and TRBJ1-6, with D possibly being TRBD1 (6 bases). The V and J ends lost 3 bases and 5 bases respectively, with 9 bases between them. This CDR3 region has 14 residues. Germline loops: CDR1 SGDLS, CDR2 YYNGEE. CDR3 protein: CASSAGQNNSPLHF. CDR3 nucleotide sequence: TGTGCCAGCAGCGCCGGACAGAATAATTCACCCCTCCACTTT.

This sequence joins TRBV6-2 or TRBV6-3 and TRBJ2-1; 11 positions match TRBD2. The CDR3 sequence is 16 residues long. CDR1 and CDR2 from the germline V gene are MNHEY and SVGEGT. Trimming took 4 bases from V and 9 from J; bases not matched to a gene: 11. In DNA, the CDR3 is TGTGCCAGCAGTTTGTTAGCGGGAGGGATTTCGGCTGAGCAGTTCTTC. Translating gives CASSLLAGGISAEQFF.

This clone has just a few counts. The chain joins TRBV9 to TRBJ2-1; 12 nucleotides line up with TRBD2. CDR1 and CDR2 (germline): SGDLS, YYNGEE. The trim removed 3 bases at V and 4 bases at J, leaving 8 bases unmatched. This CDR3 has 17 amino acids. CDR3 nucleotides: TGTGCCAGCAGCGCTAGAGGACTAGCGGGGATTTACAATGAGCAGTTCTTC. This codes for CASSARGLAGIYNEQFF.

This clone was seen a handful of times. The V call is TRBV15, the J call TRBJ2-3; 9 bases agree with TRBD2. V shed 0 bases and J 4 bases; nucleotides not matched to a gene: 11. Looked up from germline, CDR1 is LNHNV and CDR2 is YYDKDF (reference sequence). The length of the CDR3 is 18 residues. The CDR3 region is CATSRDLLVSGSPDTQYF. In nucleotides, the CDR3 is TGTGCCACCAGCAGAGATCTTCTGGTTAGCGGGAGCCCAGATACGCAGTATTTT.

The chain couples TRBV28 to TRBJ2-1, with 8 bases fitting TRBD2. The CDR3 loop spans 16 amino acids. Germline CDR1 and CDR2: MDHEN and SYDVKM. Trimming at V came to 6 bases and at J to 4 bases, leaving 11 bases not matched to a gene. This chain's CDR3 is CASSGPGLGLYNEQFF. Written as DNA, the CDR3 is TGTGCCAGCAGCGGACCGGGACTAGGACTTTACAATGAGCAGTTCTTC.

The chain recombines TRBV5-1 with TRBJ1-4; D might be TRBD1 (6 bases). CDR3 length equals 15 residues. Germline CDR1 and CDR2: SGHRS and YFSETQ. Trimming stripped 5 bases from V and 8 bases from J, with 19 bases between. CDR3 sequence reads: CASSARGGAKEKLFF. The CDR3, as DNA: TGCGCCAGCAGTGCGAGGGGGGGCGCAAAAGAAAAACTGTTTTTT. The full variable domain, with the rest looked up from reference TRBV5-1 and TRBJ1-4, is KAGVTQTPRYLIKTRGQQVTLSCSPISGHRSVSWYQQTPGQGLQFLFEYFSETQRNKGNFPGRFSGRQFSNSRSEMNVSTLELGDSALYLCASSARGGAKEKLFFGSGTQLSVL.

The chain couples TRBV6-1 to TRBJ1-5, with TRBD1 identical over 8 bases. CDR1 is MNHNS and CDR2 is SASEGT in the germline V gene. V was pared by 4 bases and J by 4 bases, with 9 bases of the junction left unmatched. The CDR3 extends over 16 amino acids. CDR3 bases: TGTGCCAGCAGTGGCTTCGGGACAGGAGTAAATCAGCCCCAGCATTTT. Translating it yields CASSGFGTGVNQPQHF.

The chain joins TRBV18 to TRBJ2-1; D possibly corresponds to TRBD2 (7 bases). In germline, CDR1 is KGHSH, CDR2 LQKENI. This CDR3 is 15 amino acids long. V was trimmed by 2 bases and J by 8 bases, leaving 16 bases between them. The CDR3 DNA sequence: TGTGCCAGCTCACCAAGGGGGGAGGGCCCCTATGAGCAGTTCTTC. It yields the protein CASSPRGEGPYEQFF.

V usage is TRBV4-2 and J usage is TRBJ2-7, with a possible D match to TRBD2 (5 bases). V was cut by 4 bases and J by 2 bases, with 12 bases left in between. The germline V gene has CDR1 LGHNA and CDR2 YNFKEQ. This CDR3 has 14 residues. CDR3 residues: CASSPREQTYEQYF. The CDR3 coding sequence is TGTGCCAGCAGCCCGAGGGAACAAACCTACGAGCAGTACTTC.